This T cell receptor beta chain was found in a study of graft-versus-host responses after intestinal transplantation. Only in-frame clones appear in the TCRdb table, and some are missing; sequencing was by immunoSEQ multiplex PCR. Among 95,000 to 150,000 clones, approximately 96% were seen once, and the ten largest hold 3% to 4%. General observations from the study: Subjects displaying graft-donor T cell macrochimerism possessed elevated graft-versus-host to host-versus-graft clonal ratios inside allografts.

For this clone: The antigen is undetermined.

Unmatched junction bases numbered 6, after V lost 4 bases and J lost 9 bases. The CDR3 loop spans 15 amino acids. The V gene's germline CDR1 is SGHTA and CDR2 FQGTGA. The chain combines TRBV7-3 with TRBJ2-1; 13 bases line up with TRBD2. This receptor was identified in a human donor who received an intestinal transplant. Sequenced material: unstimulated CD8+ T cells sorted from spleen or lymph node cells, taken before intestinal transplant. The CDR3 spells CASSSGLAGAAEQFF. The CDR3 nucleotides read TGTGCCAGCAGCTCCGGACTAGCGGGAGCAGCTGAGCAGTTCTTC.